Following are 18 T cell receptor beta chains from one sample sequenced in a study of control samples from healthy donors and cancer patients. Some clones are missing from TCRdb's copy, which holds only in-frame ones; the method was immunoSEQ multiplex PCR. Of about 270,000 clones listed, approximately 80% are singletons. Sequencing was performed on PBMCs. The receptors were sampled from a woman aged 55-70 years with lung cancer.

The genes are TRBV18 and TRBJ1-6, with D possibly matching TRBD1 (5 bases). The CDR3 extends over 15 amino acids. The V and J ends lost 1 base and 10 bases respectively, with 14 bases between them. Germline V gene data show CDR1 as KGHSH and CDR2 as LQKENI. In DNA form, the CDR3 reads TGTGCCAGCTCACCACTGCCCCAGGGTGACTCACCCCTCCACTTT. Translation: CASSPLPQGDSPLHF.

This sequence joins TRBV11-2 and TRBJ2-5; D may be TRBD2 (5 bases). CDR3 size: 16 residues. From germline, CDR1 is SGHAT and CDR2 FQNNGV. V was pared by 5 bases and J by 3 bases, with 19 bases between. CDR3 loop: CASSPRGLAGEETQYF. The CDR3 DNA sequence: TGTGCCAGCAGCCCCCGGGGTTTGGCCGGGGAAGAGACCCAGTACTTC.

The chain combines TRBV14 with TRBJ2-5, with TRBD1 matching 9 bases. The CDR3 runs 18 residues. The germline V gene encodes CDR1 SGHDN and CDR2 FVKESK. V dropped 2 bases and J dropped 5; count of bases not matched to a gene: 15. The CDR3 reads CASSQISGTGPSGETQYF. The CDR3 DNA sequence: TGTGCCAGCAGCCAAATTTCCGGGACAGGGCCCTCCGGGGAGACCCAGTACTTC.

The DNA of the CDR3 is TGCGCCAGCAGCGCTGACAGGGGACGGACAGATACGCAGTATTTT. Translated: CASSADRGRTDTQYF. The gene calls are TRBV5-1 and TRBJ2-3, with 8 bases fitting TRBD1. Per germline, CDR1 SGHRS and CDR2 YFSETQ. V trimming: 4 bases; J trimming: 3 bases; junction bases outside the gene matches: 7. This CDR3 is built from 15 residues.

The chain recombines TRBV11-2 with TRBJ2-7, with TRBD2 matching 7 bases. In germline, CDR1 is SGHAT, CDR2 FQNNGV. Trimming at V came to 3 bases and at J to 5 bases, leaving 4 bases not matched to a gene. The CDR3 loop spans 13 amino acids. CDR3 protein: CASSLTSNHEQYF. The CDR3 DNA sequence: TGTGCCAGCAGCTTGACTAGCAACCACGAGCAGTACTTC.

The genes are TRBV5-1 and TRBJ1-6; D remains ambiguous. Germline CDR1 and CDR2: SGHRS and YFSETQ. This CDR3 spans 16 amino acids. Trimming cost V 0 bases and J 9 bases, with 16 bases left between them. The CDR3, as DNA: TGCGCCAGCAGCTTGGGTCAGCCCGAGGGATCTTCACCCCTCCACTTT. Amino acids: CASSLGQPEGSSPLHF.

The rearrangement uses TRBV27 and TRBJ1-2; D uncertain. This CDR3 is built from 16 residues. Germline V lookup: CDR1 MNHEY, CDR2 SMNVEV (reference sequence). V lost 0 bases and J lost 3, with 14 bases in between. In DNA, the CDR3 is TGTGCCAGCAGTTTATCCCCCCCTCGGGATTACTATGGCTACACCTTC. This codes for CASSLSPPRDYYGYTF.

The V call is TRBV24-1, the J call TRBJ2-3; 8 bases are shared with TRBD2. Germline trimming cut 6 bases from V and 6 bases from J; bases unmatched to any gene: 13. CDR3 length: 16 amino acids. Per the germline V gene, CDR1 is KGHDR and CDR2 is SFDVKD. CDR3 in DNA: TGTGCCACCAGTAGTAATCTAGCGGGTTCGGTGGATACGCAGTATTTT. Its protein product is CATSSNLAGSVDTQYF.

This chain connects TRBV5-1 to TRBJ1-3, with D possibly matching TRBD1 (5 bases). Germline lookup yields CDR1 SGHRS and CDR2 YFSETQ. V gave up 2 bases and J gave up 1 base, with 16 bases separating them. The CDR3 spans 17 residues. CDR3 residues: CASSFRAGFDSGNTIYF. The DNA of the CDR3 is TGCGCCAGCAGCTTCCGGGCAGGGTTCGATTCTGGAAACACCATATATTTT.

The chain employs TRBV5-5 and TRBJ2-5; D gene uncertain. Per germline, CDR1 SGHKS and CDR2 YYEKEE (reference sequence). With 5 bases removed from V and 1 base from J, the gap between germline ends came to 18 bases. CDR3 length equals 16 residues. The CDR3 nucleotides are TGTGCCAGCAGAGAGAGAGGCACGGGCTCCCAAGAGACCCAGTACTTC. It specifies CASRERGTGSQETQYF.

This clone was seen a single time. The rearrangement uses TRBV28 and TRBJ2-7, with 8 bases identical to TRBD1. In germline, CDR1 is MDHEN, CDR2 SYDVKM. V lost 8 bases and J lost 5; bases outside the gene matches: 8. This CDR3 has 13 residues. This CDR3 reads CASFGQGWNEQYF. The CDR3 DNA is TGTGCCAGCTTTGGACAGGGCTGGAACGAGCAGTACTTC.

The CDR3 spells CASSPGLAGVYEQYF. DNA for the CDR3: TGTGCCAGCAGCCCGGGACTAGCGGGGGTGTACGAGCAGTACTTC. This chain joins TRBV5-5 and TRBJ2-7, with TRBD2 identical over 14 bases. Trimming at V came to 4 bases and at J to 4 bases, leaving 4 bases not matched to a gene. Germline loops: CDR1 SGHKS, CDR2 YYEKEE (reference sequence). The CDR3 loop spans 15 amino acids.

This clone was seen only once. This chain joins TRBV29-1 and TRBJ1-1, with D perhaps TRBD1 (5 bases). The germline CDR1 and CDR2 sequences are SQVTM and ANQGSEA. The CDR3 runs to 12 residues. V was pared by 4 bases and J by 4 bases, with 10 bases between. Here the CDR3 DNA reads TGCAGCGTTGGCTGGGGGATCACTGAAGCTTTCTTT. This encodes CSVGWGITEAFF.

The chain recombines TRBV7-2 with TRBJ2-3; 7 bases match TRBD1. The germline gives CDR1 SGHTA, CDR2 FQGNSA. The ends lost 5 bases at V and 11 bases at J; junction bases unmatched: 10. The CDR3 spans 13 residues. The CDR3 protein is CASSQIGTVGQYF. CDR3 in DNA: TGTGCCAGCAGCCAGATCGGGACAGTGGGGCAGTATTTT.

This clone has just one count. The chain uses TRBV28 and TRBJ1-6, with no clear D. The CDR3 consists of 14 residues. Germline V lookup: CDR1 MDHEN, CDR2 SYDVKM. V gave up 5 bases and J gave up 9 bases, with 14 bases separating them. The CDR3 DNA is TGTGCCAGCAGTCCCTACGGGCGAAGTTCACCCCTCCACTTT. Amino acid sequence: CASSPYGRSSPLHF.

The chain links TRBV30 to TRBJ2-1; 10 bases line up with TRBD2. CDR3 length: 17 amino acids. Germline V gene lookup returns CDR1 GTSNPN and CDR2 SVGIG (reference sequence). The V segment lost 8 bases and the J segment 4 bases; nucleotides outside the gene matches: 17. CDR3 sequence reads: CARGGTSDPHPYNEQFF. CDR3 coding DNA: TGTGCCAGGGGGGGGACTAGCGACCCACATCCGTACAATGAGCAGTTCTTC.

The V and J genes are TRBV18 and TRBJ1-5, with D hard to call. CDR1 and CDR2 from the germline V gene are KGHSH and LQKENI. This CDR3 region has 15 residues. V was pared by 2 bases and J by 0 bases, with 8 bases between. This chain's CDR3 is CASSPSGSSNQPQHF. The CDR3 DNA reads as TGTGCCAGCTCACCATCGGGTTCTAGCAATCAGCCCCAGCATTTT.

This clone was found a few times. This chain links TRBV6-5 with TRBJ1-2, with no clear D. V lost 3 bases and J lost 8, with 19 bases in between. The CDR3 contains 15 residues. Per the germline V gene, CDR1 is MNHEY and CDR2 is SVGAGI. CDR3: CASSYMGGGLRGYTF. CDR3 nucleotide sequence: TGTGCCAGCAGTTATATGGGCGGAGGGCTAAGGGGCTACACCTTC.